This T cell receptor (beta chain) was documented in a study of OX40 agonist ivuxolimab in advanced cancers. Baseline was the first blood sampling point, followed by cycle 4 day 1 and cycle 7 day 1. Produced via immunoSEQ multiplex PCR; TCRdb's table is partial and in-frame only. Among approximately 60,000 clones listed, 84% were seen once. Germline trimming cut 2 bases from V and 2 bases from J; bases unmatched to any gene: 6. Germline CDR1 and CDR2: SGHVS and FQNEAQ. The CDR3 sequence is 18 residues long. This TCR was sampled from an adult with an advanced solid tumor such as melanoma, head and neck, liver or kidney cancer. This chain joins TRBV7-8 and TRBJ2-1; 13 bases match TRBD2. The specimen was CD4+ or CD8+ T cells sorted from blood, collected in a trial of the OX40 agonist ivuxolimab. The CDR3 DNA reads as TGTGCCAGCAGCTTACGACTAGCGGGAGGACTCGCCTACAATGAGCAGTTCTTC. Amino acid sequence: CASSLRLAGGLAYNEQFF.